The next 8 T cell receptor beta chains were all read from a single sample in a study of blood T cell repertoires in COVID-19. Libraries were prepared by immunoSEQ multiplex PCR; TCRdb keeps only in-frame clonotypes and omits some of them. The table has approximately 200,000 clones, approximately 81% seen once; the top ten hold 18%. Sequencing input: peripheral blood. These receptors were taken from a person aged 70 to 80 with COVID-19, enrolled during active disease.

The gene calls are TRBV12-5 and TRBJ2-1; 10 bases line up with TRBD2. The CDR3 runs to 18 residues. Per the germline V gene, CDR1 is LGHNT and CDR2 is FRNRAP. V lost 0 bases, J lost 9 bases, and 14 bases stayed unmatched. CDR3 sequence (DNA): TGTGCTAGTGGTTTGGTATTCGCTAGCGGGGGCCTAAGTCTTGAGCAGTTCTTC. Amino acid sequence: CASGLVFASGGLSLEQFF. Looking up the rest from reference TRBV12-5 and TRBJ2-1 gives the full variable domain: DARVTQTPRHKVTEMGQEVTMRCQPILGHNTVFWYRQTMMQGLELLAYFRNRAPLDDSGMPKDRFSAEMPDATLATLKIQPSEPRDSAVYFCASGLVFASGGLSLEQFFGPGTRLTVL.

CDR3 in amino acids: CASSSGGIETQYF. In DNA form, the CDR3 reads TGTGCCAGTAGTAGTGGGGGGATAGAGACCCAGTACTTC. This chain links TRBV19 with TRBJ2-5, with D maybe TRBD2 (6 bases). Germline V gives CDR1 LNHDA, CDR2 SQIVND (reference sequence). Trimming stripped 4 bases from V and 4 bases from J, with 10 bases between. This CDR3 has 13 amino acids.

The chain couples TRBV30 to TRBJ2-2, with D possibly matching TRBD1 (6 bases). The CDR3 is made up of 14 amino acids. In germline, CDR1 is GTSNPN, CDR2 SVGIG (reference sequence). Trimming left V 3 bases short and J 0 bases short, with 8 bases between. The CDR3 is CAWRWGPNTGELFF. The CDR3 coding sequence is TGTGCCTGGAGGTGGGGGCCGAACACCGGGGAGCTGTTTTTT.

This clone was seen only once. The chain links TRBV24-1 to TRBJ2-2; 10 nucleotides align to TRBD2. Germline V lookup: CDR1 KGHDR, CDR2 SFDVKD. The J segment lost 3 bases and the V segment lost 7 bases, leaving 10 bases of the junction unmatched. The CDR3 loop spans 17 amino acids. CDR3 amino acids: CATSPSPSGGHTGELFF. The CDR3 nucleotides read TGTGCCACCAGCCCCTCCCCTAGCGGGGGTCACACCGGGGAGCTGTTTTTT.

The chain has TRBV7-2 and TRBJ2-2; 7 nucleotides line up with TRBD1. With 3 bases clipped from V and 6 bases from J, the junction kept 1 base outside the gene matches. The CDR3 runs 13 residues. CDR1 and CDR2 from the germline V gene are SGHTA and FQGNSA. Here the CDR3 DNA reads TGTGCCAGCAGCTTGACAGGGTCCGGGGAGCTGTTTTTT. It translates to CASSLTGSGELFF.

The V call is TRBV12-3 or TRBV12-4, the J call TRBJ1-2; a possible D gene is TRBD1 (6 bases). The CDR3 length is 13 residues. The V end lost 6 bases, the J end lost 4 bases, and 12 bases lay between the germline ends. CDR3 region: CASSPDRTYGYTF. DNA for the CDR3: TGTGCCAGCAGCCCGGACAGAACCTATGGCTACACCTTC.

CDR3 protein: CATSRGRDTQYF. The CDR3 region has the DNA TGTGCCACCAGCAGAGGTCGGGATACGCAGTATTTT. The chain couples TRBV15 to TRBJ2-3; D gene unclear. This CDR3 contains 12 residues. Between the trimmed V and J ends, which lost 1 base and 6 bases, there was a span of 5 bases. CDR1 is LNHNV and CDR2 is YYDKDF in the germline V gene (reference sequence).

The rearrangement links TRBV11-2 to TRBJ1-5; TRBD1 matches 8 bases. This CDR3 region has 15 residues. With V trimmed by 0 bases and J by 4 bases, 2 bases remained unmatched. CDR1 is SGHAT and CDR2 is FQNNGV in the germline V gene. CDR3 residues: CASSLDGQGNQPQHF. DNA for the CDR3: TGTGCCAGCAGCTTAGACGGACAGGGTAATCAGCCCCAGCATTTT. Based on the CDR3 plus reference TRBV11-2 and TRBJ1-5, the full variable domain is EAGVAQSPRYKIIEKRQSVAFWCNPISGHATLYWYQQILGQGPKLLIQFQNNGVVDDSQLPKDRFSAERLKGVDSTLKIQPAKLEDSAVYLCASSLDGQGNQPQHFGDGTRLSIL.